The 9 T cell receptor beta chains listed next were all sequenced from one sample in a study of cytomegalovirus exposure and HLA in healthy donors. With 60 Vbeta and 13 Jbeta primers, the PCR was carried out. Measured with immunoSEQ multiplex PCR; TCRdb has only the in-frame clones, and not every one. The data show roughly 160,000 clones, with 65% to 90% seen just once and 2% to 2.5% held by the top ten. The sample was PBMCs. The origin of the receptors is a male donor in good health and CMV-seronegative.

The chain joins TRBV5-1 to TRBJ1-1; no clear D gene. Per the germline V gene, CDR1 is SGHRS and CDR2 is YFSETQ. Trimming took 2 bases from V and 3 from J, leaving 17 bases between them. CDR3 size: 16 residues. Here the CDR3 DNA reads TGCGCCAGCAGCTTCGGGAGAAAACCTCTGCACACTGAAGCTTTCTTT. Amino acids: CASSFGRKPLHTEAFF.

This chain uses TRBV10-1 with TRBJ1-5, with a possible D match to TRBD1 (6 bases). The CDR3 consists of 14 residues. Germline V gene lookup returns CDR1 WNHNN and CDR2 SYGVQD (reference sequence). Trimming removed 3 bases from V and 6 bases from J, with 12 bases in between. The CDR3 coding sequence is TGCGCCAGCAGTGACGGGGGGGCTGGTCAGCCCCAGCATTTT. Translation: CASSDGGAGQPQHF.

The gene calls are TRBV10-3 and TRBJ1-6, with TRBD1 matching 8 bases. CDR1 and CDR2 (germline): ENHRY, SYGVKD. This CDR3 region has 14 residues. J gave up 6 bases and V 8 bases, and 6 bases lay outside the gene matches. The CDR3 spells CAIRGQGANSPLHF. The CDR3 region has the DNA TGTGCCATCCGAGGACAGGGAGCTAATTCACCCCTCCACTTT.

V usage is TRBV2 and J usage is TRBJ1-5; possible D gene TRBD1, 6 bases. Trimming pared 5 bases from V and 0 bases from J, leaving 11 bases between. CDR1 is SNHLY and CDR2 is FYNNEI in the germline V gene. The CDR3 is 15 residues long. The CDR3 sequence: CASSTRGYSNQPQHF. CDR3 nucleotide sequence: TGTGCCAGCAGTACCAGGGGCTATAGCAATCAGCCCCAGCATTTT.

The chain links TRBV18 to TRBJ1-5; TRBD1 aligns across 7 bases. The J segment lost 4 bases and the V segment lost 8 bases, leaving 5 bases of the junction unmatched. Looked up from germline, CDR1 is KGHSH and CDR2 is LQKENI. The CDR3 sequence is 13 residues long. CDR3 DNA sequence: TGTGCCAGCCGAATGACAGGGAATCAGCCCCAGCATTTT. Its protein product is CASRMTGNQPQHF.

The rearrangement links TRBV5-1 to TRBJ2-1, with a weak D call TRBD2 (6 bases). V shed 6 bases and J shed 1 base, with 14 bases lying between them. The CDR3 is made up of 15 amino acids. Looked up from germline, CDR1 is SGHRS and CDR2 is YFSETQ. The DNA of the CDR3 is TGCGCCAGCATGAGTACCCGGGGGTCCTACAATGAGCAGTTCTTC. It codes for CASMSTRGSYNEQFF.

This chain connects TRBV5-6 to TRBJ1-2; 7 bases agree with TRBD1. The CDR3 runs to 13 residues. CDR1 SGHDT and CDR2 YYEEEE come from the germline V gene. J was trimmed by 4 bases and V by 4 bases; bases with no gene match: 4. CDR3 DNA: TGTGCCAGCAGCCCGGGACAGACCTATGGCTACACCTTC. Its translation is CASSPGQTYGYTF.

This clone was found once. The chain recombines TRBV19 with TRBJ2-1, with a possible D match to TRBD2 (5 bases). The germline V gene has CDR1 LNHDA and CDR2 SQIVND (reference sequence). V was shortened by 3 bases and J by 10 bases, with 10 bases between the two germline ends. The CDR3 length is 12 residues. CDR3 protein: CASSIGVREQFF. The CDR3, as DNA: TGTGCCAGTAGTATCGGGGTTCGGGAGCAGTTCTTC.

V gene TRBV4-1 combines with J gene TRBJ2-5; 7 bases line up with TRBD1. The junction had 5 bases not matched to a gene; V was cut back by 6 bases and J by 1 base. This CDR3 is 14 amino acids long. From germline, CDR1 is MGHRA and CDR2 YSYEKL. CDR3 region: CASREQGSQETQYF. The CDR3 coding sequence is TGCGCCAGCAGAGAACAGGGGTCCCAAGAGACCCAGTACTTC.